This TCR beta chain was found in a study of CD8+ T cells in alopecia areata. Extracted RNA was reverse transcribed into cDNA, the sequencing template. Here immunoSEQ multiplex PCR was the method, and the copy in TCRdb shows in-frame clones only, minus some. The table records 150,000 or so clones, approximately 90% of them present only once. Germline V lookup: CDR1 SGHTA, CDR2 FQGNSA. The CDR3 is made up of 16 amino acids. V lost 3 bases to trimming and J lost 2 bases; unmatched junction nucleotides: 8. The treatment denotes: oral pan-JAK inhibitor, 5-10 mg twice daily. General study results and limits: Given one nonresponder, whether baseline CD8+ expansion relates to response remains uncertain.

This clone is a singleton in its sample. No antigen is known for it. This TCR was recovered from a human donor with alopecia areata. The chain recombines TRBV7-2 with TRBJ2-3; 7 bases align to TRBD2. The sequencing used CD8+ T cells sorted from blood, collected at week 4, from a patient treated with tofacitinib. This chain's CDR3 is CASSFIAGDATDTQYF. The CDR3, as DNA: TGTGCCAGCAGCTTTATAGCGGGTGACGCCACAGATACGCAGTATTTT.